The 4 T cell receptor beta chains below come from one sample, sequenced in a study of long-term antiretroviral therapy in people with HIV. The libraries were made with immunoSEQ v3.0 at survey level. Libraries were prepared by immunoSEQ multiplex PCR; TCRdb keeps only in-frame clonotypes and omits some of them. The table shows some 30,000 clones, with about 85% occurring only once. Sequenced here: unsorted PBMCs, sampled 1.1 years after starting antiretroviral therapy. The receptors derive from a man aged 18 to 30 with HIV.

As regards this clone: At one boundary the junction diverges from the germline segment, which might be a read error. The genes are TRBV15 and TRBJ2-7, with a possible D match to TRBD2 (5 bases). CDR3 size: 13 residues. Germline V lookup: CDR1 LNHNV, CDR2 YYDKDF (reference sequence). The CDR3 sequence: CATSRDPPGYKTF. In nucleotides, the CDR3 is TGTGCCACCAGCAGAGATCCCCCGGGGTACAAGACCTTC.

The CDR3 DNA sequence: TGTGCCAGCAGTGCGAACGCGAACACCGGGGAGCTGTTTTTT. It is translated as CASSANANTGELFF. This chain connects TRBV2 to TRBJ2-2, with D hard to call. V lost 4 bases and J 0 bases, leaving 6 bases between the germline ends. CDR1 is SNHLY, CDR2 FYNNEI, per germline. The CDR3 is 14 amino acids.

The chain employs TRBV11-2 and TRBJ2-5; TRBD2 aligns across 9 bases. CDR1 SGHAT and CDR2 FQNNGV come from the germline V gene. There are 16 residues in the CDR3. Losses at the gene ends were 2 bases for V and 5 bases for J; bases not matched to a gene: 9. The CDR3 DNA reads as TGTGCCAGCAGCTTATTTGGTAGCGGGAGTGGCGAGACCCAGTACTTC. Translation gives CASSLFGSGSGETQYF.

The V call is TRBV7-3, the J call TRBJ2-5; D is undetermined. Germline V gene lookup returns CDR1 SGHTA and CDR2 FQGTGA. V was pared by 5 bases and J by 4 bases, with 11 bases between. The length of the CDR3 is 13 residues. CDR3 sequence (DNA): TGTGCCAGCAGCCCCATAACTGGAGAGACCCAGTACTTC. It codes for CASSPITGETQYF.